A single sample is the source of the 26 T cell receptor beta chains below, sequenced in a study of shared clonotypes between healthy human individuals. Clones were read by immunoSEQ multiplex PCR, and TCRdb kept only the in-frame ones, dropping some. The profile shows some 1,900,000 clones, approximately 95% of them singletons. Selected positively for CCR7 and CD45RO-negative, naive CD8 cells excluded terminally differentiated effector memory CD45RA+ cells. Sequencing used naive CD8+ T cells sorted from blood. These receptor sequences come from a man younger than 35 in good health.

This rearrangement joins TRBV6-5 to TRBJ2-1; D might be TRBD2 (5 bases). V was pared by 5 bases and J by 6 bases, with 11 bases between. The CDR3 consists of 13 residues. Germline assignment: CDR1 MNHEY and CDR2 SVGAGI. The CDR3 sequence: CASSSLAGNEQFF. The CDR3 DNA reads as TGTGCCAGCAGTAGTCTAGCAGGCAATGAGCAGTTCTTC.

V gene TRBV11-2 combines with J gene TRBJ2-7; tentatively, D is TRBD1 or TRBD2 (6 bases each). V was clipped by 8 bases and J by 2 bases, with 13 bases between them. In germline, CDR1 is SGHAT, CDR2 FQNNGV. The CDR3 consists of 13 residues. The CDR3 loop is CASDEGGPYEQYF. The CDR3 nucleotides are TGTGCCAGCGACGAAGGGGGGCCCTACGAGCAGTACTTC.

On this clone: This CDR3 is also generated by other DNA sequences in the sample. The chain joins TRBV28 to TRBJ2-1; D unresolved. Germline-derived CDR1 and CDR2 are MDHEN and SYDVKM. Trimming stripped 3 bases from V and 6 bases from J, with 3 bases between. This CDR3 is 11 amino acids long. The CDR3 is CASSFLNEQFF. The CDR3 coding sequence is TGTGCCAGCAGTTTCCTCAATGAGCAGTTCTTC.

The chain is built from TRBV9 and TRBJ2-7; a possible D gene is TRBD2 (5 bases). The V and J ends lost 0 bases and 3 bases respectively, with 16 bases between them. This CDR3 comprises 16 residues. Germline V CDR1 and CDR2: SGDLS, YYNGEE. The DNA for the CDR3 is TGTGCCAGCAGCGTAGCGGGTGGGAGCGGCTACTACGAGCAGTACTTC. Translating gives CASSVAGGSGYYEQYF.

The V call is TRBV11-3, the J call TRBJ2-1, with D hard to call. The CDR3 is 14 amino acids. Germline V gives CDR1 SGHNT, CDR2 YENEEA. Deletions cut 4 bases from V and 8 bases from J, with 15 bases between. The chain's CDR3 is CASSSDVYSDEQFF. CDR3 nucleotides: TGTGCCAGCAGCTCGGACGTCTATTCCGATGAGCAGTTCTTC.

This chain uses TRBV13 with TRBJ1-2; tentative D call: TRBD1 (6 bases). The CDR3 extends over 15 amino acids. CDR1 is PRHDT and CDR2 is FYEKMQ in the germline V gene (reference sequence). V was cut by 1 base and J by 0 bases, with 9 bases left in between. The CDR3 here is CASSLEGEANYGYTF. CDR3 in DNA: TGTGCCAGCAGCTTAGAGGGGGAGGCTAACTATGGCTACACCTTC.

The count of this clone is one. The chain uses TRBV7-9 and TRBJ2-5; the match to TRBD2 covers 7 bases. V shed 3 bases and J 5 bases; nucleotides not matched to a gene: 9. Per the germline V gene, CDR1 is SEHNR and CDR2 is FQNEAQ (reference sequence). The CDR3 loop spans 15 amino acids. The CDR3 reads CASSFAGAPVETQYF. Written as DNA, the CDR3 is TGTGCCAGCAGCTTCGCGGGAGCCCCCGTTGAGACCCAGTACTTC.

The V and J genes are TRBV2 and TRBJ2-7; no firm D call. Trimming left V 8 bases short and J 4 bases short, with 12 bases between. This CDR3 has 12 residues. CDR1 and CDR2 (germline): SNHLY, FYNNEI. This CDR3 reads CASCSGSYEQYF. The CDR3 DNA is TGTGCCAGCTGCTCAGGCTCTTACGAGCAGTACTTC.

About this clone itself: Other DNA sequences from this sample encode an identical CDR3 as well. The chain links TRBV4-3 to TRBJ2-7, with 10 positions matching TRBD1. In germline, CDR1 is LGHNA, CDR2 YSLEER. The CDR3 spans 15 residues. The V gene end was trimmed by 0 bases and the J gene end by 4 bases; junction bases not matched to a gene: 3. CDR3 residues: CASSQDRTGGYEQYF. Here the CDR3 DNA reads TGCGCCAGCAGCCAAGACAGGACAGGGGGTTACGAGCAGTACTTC.

The genes are TRBV6-5 and TRBJ1-5; unclear D gene. V was cut by 6 bases and J by 4 bases, with 10 bases left in between. Germline CDR1 reads MNHEY; CDR2 reads SVGAGI. The CDR3 has 13 residues. DNA for the CDR3: TGTGCCAGCAGAACAGCCGGTAATCAGCCCCAGCATTTT. Encoded protein: CASRTAGNQPQHF.

Regarding this clone: A much bigger clone sits one base away, suggesting this may be a read error. This rearrangement joins TRBV11-2 to TRBJ1-2, with D unclear. The CDR3 runs 11 residues. Trimming took 4 bases from V and 3 from J, leaving 3 bases between them. CDR1 SGHAT and CDR2 FQNNGV come from the germline V gene. For the CDR3, the DNA is TGTGCCAGCAGCTCAGACTATGGCTACACCTTC. This encodes CASSSDYGYTF. The whole variable domain, remainder taken from reference TRBV11-2 and TRBJ1-2, is EAGVAQSPRYKIIEKRQSVAFWCNPISGHATLYWYQQILGQGPKLLIQFQNNGVVDDSQLPKDRFSAERLKGVDSTLKIQPAKLEDSAVYLCASSSDYGYTFGSGTRLTVV.

This rearrangement joins TRBV13 to TRBJ2-5; the match to TRBD2 covers 7 bases. CDR3 length: 14 residues. Trimming took 1 base from V and 4 from J; bases not matched to a gene: 3. CDR1 is PRHDT, CDR2 FYEKMQ, per germline (reference sequence). CDR3 sequence (DNA): TGTGCCAGCAGCTTAGCGCGGGAGCTAGAGACCCAGTACTTC. It codes for CASSLARELETQYF. The whole variable domain, filled in from reference TRBV13 and TRBJ2-5, reads AAGVIQSPRHLIKEKRETATLKCYPIPRHDTVYWYQQGPGQDPQFLISFYEKMQSDKGSIPDRFSAQQFSDYHSELNMSSLELGDSALYFCASSLARELETQYFGPGTRLLVL.

The chain joins TRBV7-9 to TRBJ2-5; TRBD2 might be the D (6 bases). The CDR3 totals 15 residues. CDR1 and CDR2 (germline): SEHNR, FQNEAQ (reference sequence). Trimming took off 7 bases at V and 2 bases at J, with 17 bases between the two ends. CDR3 nucleotide sequence: TGTGCCAGCACCGTGATGGAGGGGTCACAAGAGACCCAGTACTTC. Translation gives CASTVMEGSQETQYF.

V usage is TRBV9 and J usage is TRBJ1-6; D is unclear. Germline V gene sequence: CDR1 SGDLS, CDR2 YYNGEE. V lost 2 bases and J 0 bases, leaving 9 bases between the germline ends. This CDR3 contains 16 residues. CDR3 sequence (DNA): TGTGCCAGCAGCGTCCATAGGAGCTCCTATAATTCACCCCTCCACTTT. Protein: CASSVHRSSYNSPLHF.

The V gene is TRBV4-1, the J gene TRBJ2-7, with 10 nucleotides matching TRBD1. Germline CDR1 and CDR2: MGHRA and YSYEKL. Germline trimming cut 1 base from V and 1 base from J; bases unmatched to any gene: 4. The length of the CDR3 is 16 residues. The DNA of the CDR3 is TGCGCCAGCAGCCAAGGGGGACAGGGGATTTCCTACGAGCAGTACTTC. Translation: CASSQGGQGISYEQYF.

The gene calls are TRBV5-6 and TRBJ2-5; perhaps TRBD1 as D (5 bases). Germline V CDR1 and CDR2: SGHDT, YYEEEE. This CDR3 has 13 amino acids. The germline V and J ends were trimmed by 0 bases and 5 bases, with 8 bases remaining between them. CDR3 coding DNA: TGTGCCAGCAGCTTGGCAGGGTTTGAGACCCAGTACTTC. This encodes CASSLAGFETQYF.

The rearrangement uses TRBV7-3 and TRBJ2-2; tentatively, D is TRBD1 (6 bases). Per the germline V gene, CDR1 is SGHTA and CDR2 is FQGTGA. This CDR3 comprises 16 residues. V was cut by 4 bases and J by 2 bases, with 14 bases left in between. CDR3 sequence: CASSYLGTPNTGELFF. In DNA, the CDR3 is TGTGCCAGCAGCTACTTAGGGACACCTAACACCGGGGAGCTGTTTTTT.

The V call is TRBV7-8, the J call TRBJ2-7, with TRBD1 as a possible D gene (5 bases). Per the germline V gene, CDR1 is SGHVS and CDR2 is FQNEAQ. This CDR3 region has 14 residues. Deletions cut 2 bases from V and 3 bases from J, with 11 bases between. CDR3 loop: CASSLISGHYEQYF. The CDR3, as DNA: TGTGCCAGCAGCTTAATATCAGGGCACTACGAGCAGTACTTC.

This rearrangement joins TRBV9 to TRBJ2-2, with D unresolved. This CDR3 comprises 11 residues. Trimming took 3 bases from V and 7 from J, leaving 4 bases between them. Germline V CDR1 and CDR2: SGDLS, YYNGEE. CDR3 amino acids: CASSAHGELFF. The CDR3 nucleotides read TGTGCCAGCAGCGCCCACGGGGAGCTGTTTTTT.

The chain joins TRBV11-1 to TRBJ2-1, with TRBD2 matching 9 bases. The ends lost 6 bases at V and 0 bases at J; junction bases unmatched: 3. CDR3 length: 15 amino acids. Per germline, CDR1 SGHAT and CDR2 FQDESV (reference sequence). The CDR3 DNA follows: TGTGCCAGCAGTCTAGCGGGGAGCTCCTACAATGAGCAGTTCTTC. This gives the protein CASSLAGSSYNEQFF. The complete variable domain, with remaining parts taken from reference TRBV11-1 and TRBJ2-1, reads EAEVAQSPRYKITEKSQAVAFWCDPISGHATLYWYRQILGQGPELLVQFQDESVVDDSQLPKDRFSAERLKGVDSTLKIQPAELGDSAMYLCASSLAGSSYNEQFFGPGTRLTVL.

The chain carries TRBV9 and TRBJ2-1; the match to TRBD1 covers 9 bases. Trimming cost V 3 bases and J 7 bases; bases outside gene matches: 8. This CDR3 spans 15 amino acids. The germline V gene has CDR1 SGDLS and CDR2 YYNGEE. The CDR3 spells CASSGRDRVRNEQFF. The CDR3 DNA is TGTGCCAGCAGCGGACGGGACAGGGTAAGGAATGAGCAGTTCTTC.

This clone was detected only once. V usage is TRBV28 and J usage is TRBJ2-1, with TRBD2 identical over 11 bases. After removal of 5 bases from V and 4 bases from J, the junction contained 7 bases not matched to a gene. Germline V gene lookup returns CDR1 MDHEN and CDR2 SYDVKM. The CDR3 covers 16 residues. CDR3 sequence: CASSPRTSGPYNEQFF. The CDR3 nucleotides are TGTGCCAGCAGTCCTAGGACTAGCGGGCCTTACAATGAGCAGTTCTTC.

The chain has TRBV6-1 and TRBJ2-7; D not resolved. This CDR3 has 9 residues. V was clipped by 2 bases and J by 9 bases, with 2 bases between them. CDR1 is MNHNS and CDR2 is SASEGT in the germline V gene. CDR3 bases: TGTGCCAGCAGTGAATTGCAGTACTTC. It codes for CASSELQYF.

A single count supports this clone. It is unclear where the CDR3 begins or ends on the DNA, so no DNA is shown, and the CDR3 is as TCRdb lists it. The V call is TRBV28, the J call TRBJ1-1. Looked up from germline, CDR1 is MDHEN and CDR2 is SYDVKM. The CDR3 is 14 amino acids long, termini counted. CDR3 in amino acids: CASSSSYENTEAFF.

This chain uses TRBV2 with TRBJ2-4; no clear D gene. The CDR3 sequence is 14 residues long. The V and J ends lost 2 bases and 5 bases respectively, with 10 bases between them. From germline, CDR1 is SNHLY and CDR2 FYNNEI. CDR3 residues: CASSELVGQNIQYF. As DNA, the CDR3 is TGTGCCAGCAGTGAATTGGTCGGGCAAAACATTCAGTACTTC. The full variable domain, completed using reference TRBV2 and TRBJ2-4, is EPEVTQTPSHQVTQMGQEVILRCVPISNHLYFYWYRQILGQKVEFLVSFYNNEISEKSEIFDDQFSVERPDGSNFTLKIRSTKLEDSAMYFCASSELVGQNIQYFGAGTRLSVL.

CDR3 region: CASSYGLAGQETQYF. The CDR3 DNA reads as TGTGCCAGCAGCTACGGACTAGCGGGGCAAGAGACCCAGTACTTC. The chain has TRBV7-3 and TRBJ2-5, with 12 nucleotides matching TRBD2. The length of the CDR3 is 15 residues. The V gene's germline CDR1 is SGHTA and CDR2 FQGTGA. V was clipped by 4 bases and J by 2 bases; unmatched bases: 2.